This is a list of T cell receptor beta chains from one sample in a study of T cell repertoires in cytomegalovirus infection. Antigens of these TCRs are unknown. TCRdb analysed the reads with MiXCR anew, one entry per CDR3 protein. The sample lists under 500,000 distinct CDR3 sequences; approximately 40% were seen once. The input for sequencing was cultured PBMCs, taken from culture after CMV antigen stimulation. These receptor sequences come from a human donor in good health (CMV status not recorded). Some clones in this sample may be carry-over from other donors' samples. CDR3s include the opening cysteine and the closing phenylalanine or tryptophan. A D gene is named only where the DNA matches it firmly. Clone size is not always given. Where it is, it says once, few, many or a class for expanded clones.

j_call: TRBJ2-3
clone_size: -
v_call: TRBV14
d_call: TRBD1
cdr3_aa: CASSQDHRTGSTDTQYF
cdr3_nt: TGTGCCAGCAGCCAAGATCATAGGACAGGCAGCACAGATACGCAGTATTTT

j_call: TRBJ1-1
clone_size: -
v_call: TRBV7-8
d_call: -
cdr3_aa: CASSSVSGNEAFF
cdr3_nt: TGTGCCAGCAGCTCAGTAAGTGGTAATGAAGCTTTCTTT

j_call: TRBJ1-6
clone_size: few
v_call: TRBV7-6
d_call: TRBD1
cdr3_aa: CASSLVGTGGSPLHF
cdr3_nt: TGTGCCAGCAGCTTAGTGGGGACAGGGGGCTCACCCCTCCACTTT

j_call: TRBJ2-1
clone_size: few
v_call: TRBV7-6
d_call: TRBD2
cdr3_aa: CASSLKGGRAYNEQFF
cdr3_nt: TGTGCCAGCAGCTTAAAGGGCGGGAGGGCCTACAATGAGCAGTTCTTC

j_call: TRBJ1-6
clone_size: -
v_call: TRBV7-2
d_call: TRBD1
cdr3_aa: CASSLDRGLGSPLHF
cdr3_nt: TGTGCCAGCAGCTTAGACAGGGGATTAGGTTCACCCCTCCACTTT

j_call: TRBJ2-3
clone_size: -
v_call: TRBV5-1
d_call: TRBD2
cdr3_aa: CASSLGASGRAQSTDTQYF
cdr3_nt: TGCGCCAGCAGCTTGGGGGCTAGCGGGAGGGCCCAGAGCACAGATACGCAGTATTTT

j_call: TRBJ2-5
clone_size: -
v_call: TRBV4-1
d_call: -
cdr3_aa: CASSRSYIVRHLETQYF
cdr3_nt: TGCGCCAGCAGCCGGTCGTACATCGTCCGGCATTTGGAGACCCAGTACTTC

j_call: TRBJ2-5
clone_size: many
v_call: TRBV2
d_call: -
cdr3_aa: CASSEGTGETQYF
cdr3_nt: TGTGCCAGCAGTGAAGGAACAGGGGAGACCCAGTACTTC

j_call: TRBJ2-2
clone_size: -
v_call: TRBV10-3
d_call: -
cdr3_aa: CAISEEQGAGAGELFF
cdr3_nt: TGTGCCATCAGTGAGGAGCAGGGGGCGGGGGCCGGGGAGCTGTTTTTT

j_call: TRBJ2-3
clone_size: -
v_call: TRBV11-2
d_call: -
cdr3_aa: CASSLDEGDTQYF
cdr3_nt: TGTGCCAGCAGCTTAGACGAGGGAGATACGCAGTATTTT

j_call: TRBJ2-7
clone_size: few
v_call: TRBV7-1
d_call: TRBD1
cdr3_aa: CAATGTDSYEQYF
cdr3_nt: TGTGCTGCGACCGGGACAGATTCCTACGAGCAGTACTTC

j_call: TRBJ1-4
clone_size: -
v_call: TRBV20-1
d_call: TRBD1
cdr3_aa: CSAGDRGGEKLFF
cdr3_nt: TGCAGTGCTGGGGACAGGGGAGGTGAAAAACTGTTTTTT

j_call: TRBJ2-5
clone_size: -
v_call: TRBV7-2
d_call: TRBD2
cdr3_aa: CASSPPLLAGGRTQYF
cdr3_nt: TGTGCCAGCAGCCCGCCCCTACTAGCGGGAGGGCGAACCCAGTACTTC

j_call: TRBJ1-5
clone_size: -
v_call: TRBV2
d_call: -
cdr3_aa: CASSLTTGQPQHF
cdr3_nt: TGTGCCAGCAGTTTGACGACCGGTCAGCCCCAGCATTTT

j_call: TRBJ1-6
clone_size: -
v_call: TRBV6-5
d_call: TRBD1
cdr3_aa: CASRGDRKYNSPLHF
cdr3_nt: TGTGCCAGCAGGGGGGACAGGAAATATAATTCACCCCTCCACTTT

j_call: TRBJ1-6
clone_size: -
v_call: TRBV6-1
d_call: -
cdr3_aa: CASSEGLIAAVDSPLHF
cdr3_nt: TGTGCCAGCAGTGAAGGCCTAATAGCGGCGGTCGATTCACCCCTCCACTTT

j_call: TRBJ2-2
clone_size: once
v_call: TRBV6-1
d_call: -
cdr3_aa: CASRDYTGELFF
cdr3_nt: TGTGCCAGCAGGGACTACACCGGGGAGCTGTTTTTT

j_call: TRBJ2-1
clone_size: -
v_call: TRBV12-3/TRBV12-4
d_call: -
cdr3_aa: CASSPGAYYNEQFF
cdr3_nt: TGTGCCAGCAGCCCGGGAGCGTACTACAATGAGCAGTTCTTC

j_call: TRBJ1-1
clone_size: -
v_call: TRBV9
d_call: -
cdr3_aa: CASSAWDGNTEAFF
cdr3_nt: TGTGCCAGCAGCGCATGGGACGGGAACACTGAAGCTTTCTTT

j_call: TRBJ2-3
clone_size: few
v_call: TRBV7-6
d_call: -
cdr3_aa: CASSLVVLRTDTQYF
cdr3_nt: TGTGCCAGCAGCTTAGTCGTTCTTCGCACAGATACGCAGTATTTT

j_call: TRBJ2-2
clone_size: few
v_call: TRBV7-2
d_call: -
cdr3_aa: CASSLADRTGELFF
cdr3_nt: TGTGCCAGCAGCTTAGCAGACCGAACCGGGGAGCTGTTTTTT

j_call: TRBJ2-2
clone_size: -
v_call: TRBV20-1
d_call: -
cdr3_aa: CSAMRENTGELFF
cdr3_nt: TGCAGTGCTATGCGGGAGAACACCGGGGAGCTGTTTTTT

j_call: TRBJ2-3
clone_size: few
v_call: TRBV28
d_call: -
cdr3_aa: CASSLKGVTDTQYF
cdr3_nt: TGTGCCAGCAGTTTAAAAGGGGTCACAGATACGCAGTATTTT

j_call: TRBJ2-1
clone_size: -
v_call: TRBV7-2
d_call: -
cdr3_aa: CASSLVPGVVIGQFF
cdr3_nt: TGTGCCAGCAGCTTAGTTCCGGGTGTAGTGATCGGGCAGTTCTTC

j_call: TRBJ2-3
clone_size: few
v_call: TRBV5-1
d_call: -
cdr3_aa: CASSARQGGDTQYF
cdr3_nt: TGCGCCAGCAGCGCGAGGCAGGGTGGGGATACGCAGTATTTT

j_call: TRBJ2-1
clone_size: few
v_call: TRBV20-1
d_call: TRBD2
cdr3_aa: CSARVPAGELHNEQFF
cdr3_nt: TGCAGTGCTAGAGTACCAGCGGGGGAGCTTCACAATGAGCAGTTCTTC

j_call: TRBJ2-1
clone_size: -
v_call: TRBV7-6
d_call: -
cdr3_aa: CASSFRVSSYNEQFF
cdr3_nt: TGTGCCAGCAGCTTCAGGGTGTCGTCCTACAATGAGCAGTTCTTC

j_call: TRBJ2-7
clone_size: many
v_call: TRBV12-5
d_call: TRBD2
cdr3_aa: CASGPTGTSGKFRREQYF
cdr3_nt: TGTGCTAGTGGCCCGACCGGGACTAGCGGGAAATTTAGGCGCGAGCAGTACTTC

j_call: TRBJ1-2
clone_size: -
v_call: TRBV7-2
d_call: -
cdr3_aa: CASSLVGRESGYTF
cdr3_nt: TGTGCCAGCAGCTTAGTTGGCAGGGAGAGCGGCTACACCTTC

j_call: TRBJ2-7
clone_size: many
v_call: TRBV7-2
d_call: -
cdr3_aa: CASSKPGEEYEQYF
cdr3_nt: TGTGCCAGCAGCAAGCCCGGGGAGGAATACGAGCAGTACTTC

j_call: TRBJ2-7
clone_size: -
v_call: TRBV4-1
d_call: -
cdr3_aa: CASSQGVGGYEQYF
cdr3_nt: TGCGCCAGCAGCCAAGGGGTAGGGGGGTACGAGCAGTACTTC

j_call: TRBJ2-2
clone_size: once
v_call: TRBV7-6
d_call: TRBD2
cdr3_aa: CASGLAGQASELFF
cdr3_nt: TGTGCCAGCGGACTAGCGGGCCAAGCGAGCGAGCTGTTTTTT

j_call: TRBJ1-6
clone_size: few
v_call: TRBV7-8
d_call: -
cdr3_aa: CASSFGGIGGNSPLHF
cdr3_nt: TGTGCCAGCAGCTTTGGTGGCATCGGTGGTAATTCACCCCTCCACTTT

j_call: TRBJ2-7
clone_size: -
v_call: TRBV7-2
d_call: TRBD2
cdr3_aa: CASSLRRSRLAGGYEQYF
cdr3_nt: TGTGCCAGCAGCTTAAGGCGCTCCCGGCTAGCGGGGGGGTACGAGCAGTACTTC

j_call: TRBJ2-3
clone_size: few
v_call: TRBV7-2
d_call: -
cdr3_aa: CASSLGPHTDTQYF
cdr3_nt: TGTGCCAGCAGCTTGGGACCACACACAGATACGCAGTATTTT

j_call: TRBJ2-2
clone_size: few
v_call: TRBV7-6
d_call: TRBD2
cdr3_aa: CASSTRTSGAVGELFF
cdr3_nt: TGTGCCAGCAGCACCCGGACTAGCGGGGCGGTCGGGGAGCTGTTTTTT

j_call: TRBJ1-6
clone_size: -
v_call: TRBV7-2
d_call: -
cdr3_aa: CAIRAVQNSPLHF
cdr3_nt: TGTGCCATCCGGGCAGTTCAGAATTCACCCCTCCACTTT

j_call: TRBJ2-3
clone_size: few
v_call: TRBV7-2
d_call: -
cdr3_aa: CASRDPGRGADTQYF
cdr3_nt: TGTGCCAGCAGGGATCCGGGAAGGGGGGCAGATACGCAGTATTTT

j_call: TRBJ2-7
clone_size: -
v_call: TRBV7-8
d_call: TRBD2
cdr3_aa: CASSLGFAGGPLEQYF
cdr3_nt: TGTGCCAGCAGCTTAGGGTTTGCGGGAGGGCCACTCGAGCAGTACTTC

j_call: TRBJ2-7
clone_size: -
v_call: TRBV15
d_call: -
cdr3_aa: CATSRDLVVGYEQYF
cdr3_nt: TGTGCCACCAGCAGAGATCTAGTTGTCGGCTACGAGCAGTACTTC

j_call: TRBJ2-1
clone_size: -
v_call: TRBV4-3
d_call: -
cdr3_aa: CASSRGLSRVGNEQFF
cdr3_nt: TGCGCCAGCAGCCGCGGACTCTCTCGGGTCGGAAATGAGCAGTTCTTC

j_call: TRBJ2-7
clone_size: -
v_call: TRBV7-6
d_call: -
cdr3_aa: CASSLPLGEQYF
cdr3_nt: TGTGCCAGCAGCCTCCCCCTCGGCGAGCAGTACTTC

j_call: TRBJ2-7
clone_size: -
v_call: TRBV7-9
d_call: -
cdr3_aa: CASSQGRIQRPYEQYF
cdr3_nt: TGTGCCAGCAGCCAGGGCCGGATCCAACGACCCTACGAGCAGTACTTC

j_call: TRBJ2-7
clone_size: -
v_call: TRBV7-2
d_call: TRBD2
cdr3_aa: CASSFTREKGEQYF
cdr3_nt: TGTGCCAGCAGCTTTACGCGGGAGAAGGGCGAGCAGTACTTC

j_call: TRBJ2-7
clone_size: -
v_call: TRBV7-4
d_call: TRBD1
cdr3_aa: CASSPGQGYSEQYF
cdr3_nt: TGTGCCAGCAGCCCCGGACAGGGATATAGCGAGCAGTACTTC

j_call: TRBJ1-2
clone_size: few
v_call: TRBV7-2
d_call: -
cdr3_aa: CASSRGDGYGYTF
cdr3_nt: TGTGCCAGCAGCCGAGGAGACGGCTATGGCTACACCTTC

j_call: TRBJ2-4
clone_size: -
v_call: TRBV5-5
d_call: -
cdr3_aa: CASTTVIAKNIQYF
cdr3_nt: TGTGCCAGCACTACAGTGATAGCCAAAAACATTCAGTACTTC

j_call: TRBJ2-5
clone_size: few
v_call: TRBV7-8
d_call: -
cdr3_aa: CASSLRPGSLGETQYF
cdr3_nt: TGTGCCAGCAGCTTAAGGCCAGGATCCCTTGGTGAGACCCAGTACTTC

j_call: TRBJ2-7
clone_size: -
v_call: TRBV10-3
d_call: -
cdr3_aa: CAISGVALGASYEQYF
cdr3_nt: TGTGCCATCAGTGGAGTTGCGCTAGGGGCCTCCTACGAGCAGTACTTC